These T cell receptor beta chains were read from a single sample in a study of identical twins. TCRdb used MiXCR to reprocess the 5' RACE reads, holding one entry per CDR3 protein. Of roughly 540,000 distinct CDR3 sequences listed, 22% are singletons. These data are also associated with another study on T cells expressing NK-cell markers.

Source material: CD4+ T cells sorted from blood. The receptors were gathered from a woman between 18 and 29 years old in good health. CDR3s include the opening cysteine and the closing phenylalanine or tryptophan. Fields, in order: clone size, V gene, D gene, J gene, CDR3 DNA, CDR3 protein. A D gene is named only where the DNA matches it firmly. Clone size, where shown, is once, few, many, or a class for clones that have expanded.

size: few
V: TRBV5-1
D: TRBD1
J: TRBJ1-1
DNA: TGCGCCAGCAGCGTCAGGGGGCCCAGGGACACTGAAGCTTTCTTT
CDR3: CASSVRGPRDTEAFF

size: few
V: TRBV5-1
D: -
J: TRBJ2-6
DNA: TGCGCCAGCAGCTTGGCCCGGAGCTCTGGGGCCAACGTCCTGACTTTC
CDR3: CASSLARSSGANVLTF

size: few
V: TRBV27
D: -
J: TRBJ1-5
DNA: TGTGCCAGTAAACGGGGGGGGAATCAGCCCCAGCATTTT
CDR3: CASKRGGNQPQHF

size: -
V: TRBV6-2/TRBV6-3
D: -
J: TRBJ2-7
DNA: TGTGCCAGCAGGCGAAGGAGTTCCGGCGAGCAGTACTTC
CDR3: CASRRRSSGEQYF

size: -
V: TRBV12-3/TRBV12-4
D: -
J: TRBJ2-2
DNA: TGTGCCAGCAGTTTCCTCCCACCCCGAGGCACCGGGGAGCTGTTTTTT
CDR3: CASSFLPPRGTGELFF

size: many
V: TRBV29-1
D: TRBD1
J: TRBJ2-5
DNA: TGCAGCGGGGACAGGGCGGACGAGACCCAGTACTTC
CDR3: CSGDRADETQYF

size: -
V: TRBV5-8
D: -
J: TRBJ1-2
DNA: TGTGCCAGCAGCCTCGGGACACTCACCTTC
CDR3: CASSLGTLTF

size: many
V: TRBV20-1
D: -
J: TRBJ1-6
DNA: TGCAGTGCTAGGGCCCTTGGAGGGACGCACTCCTATAATTCACCCCTCCACTTT
CDR3: CSARALGGTHSYNSPLHF

size: few
V: TRBV7-3
D: -
J: TRBJ2-5
DNA: TGTGCCAGCAGCCTCCCCCCCCTCGAGACCCAGTACTTC
CDR3: CASSLPPLETQYF

size: many
V: TRBV6-5
D: TRBD1
J: TRBJ2-7
DNA: TGTGCCAGCAGTTACTCGATAGGGACAGGGCGTAGGAACGAGCAGTACTTC
CDR3: CASSYSIGTGRRNEQYF

size: few
V: TRBV29-1
D: -
J: TRBJ2-3
DNA: TGCAGCGTTGAAGTCCAGCGGAGATCGGGTACGCAGTATTTT
CDR3: CSVEVQRRSGTQYF

size: -
V: TRBV20-1
D: -
J: TRBJ2-1
DNA: TGCAGTGCTAGGGACTACTCCTCCTACAATGAGCAGTTCTTC
CDR3: CSARDYSSYNEQFF

size: few
V: TRBV24-1
D: TRBD2
J: TRBJ2-1
DNA: TGTGCCACCAGTGGCAGCGGGAGCCACAATGAGCAGTTCTTC
CDR3: CATSGSGSHNEQFF

size: -
V: TRBV27
D: TRBD1
J: TRBJ1-6
DNA: TGTGCCAGCAGTTCCAAGGACAGGGTGGGTTCACCCCTCCACTTT
CDR3: CASSSKDRVGSPLHF

size: many
V: TRBV7-6
D: -
J: TRBJ2-2
DNA: TGTGCCAGCAGCTCTCACCCCACAGGGGGGGAGCTGTTTTTT
CDR3: CASSSHPTGGELFF

size: few
V: TRBV20-1
D: -
J: TRBJ2-1
DNA: TGCAGTGCTAGAGATAGGCCAAATGAGCAGTTCTTC
CDR3: CSARDRPNEQFF

size: few
V: TRBV24-1
D: TRBD1
J: TRBJ2-3
DNA: TGTGCCACCAGTGACCAGCGACAGGGCGGAGATACGCAGTATTTT
CDR3: CATSDQRQGGDTQYF

size: -
V: TRBV9
D: -
J: TRBJ2-1
DNA: TGTGCCAGCAGCGTAGGAGTGAAGGAAGGGGATGAGCAGTTCTTC
CDR3: CASSVGVKEGDEQFF

size: few
V: TRBV7-9
D: -
J: TRBJ2-7
DNA: TGTGCCAGCAGCTTTGAGAGCGCGACTGTCGATCAGTACTTC
CDR3: CASSFESATVDQYF

size: -
V: TRBV28
D: -
J: TRBJ2-7
DNA: TGTGCCAGCAGTTTGTGGAGAAGCGGTTCCTACGAGCAGTACTTC
CDR3: CASSLWRSGSYEQYF

size: -
V: TRBV3-1
D: -
J: TRBJ1-5
DNA: TGTGCCAGCTGCCAAGGGTGGGGGAGCAATCAGCCCCAGCATTTT
CDR3: CASCQGWGSNQPQHF

size: few
V: TRBV4-2
D: -
J: TRBJ1-2
DNA: TGTGCCAGCAGCCACTCGGACAGCTATGGCTACACCTTC
CDR3: CASSHSDSYGYTF

size: -
V: TRBV10-3
D: TRBD1
J: TRBJ1-1
DNA: TGTGCCATCAGTGATTCGGACAGGGTGAACACTGAAGCTTTCTTT
CDR3: CAISDSDRVNTEAFF

size: few
V: TRBV6-2/TRBV6-3
D: -
J: TRBJ1-2
DNA: TGTGCCAGCGCCCGACCGGGGACCGCTTTAAGATATGGCTACACCTTC
CDR3: CASARPGTALRYGYTF

size: -
V: TRBV6-2/TRBV6-3
D: -
J: TRBJ2-4
DNA: TGTGCCAGCAGTTCACACCTGGGAGGTAAAGTGGTAGCCAAAAACATTCAGTACTTC
CDR3: CASSSHLGGKVVAKNIQYF

size: few
V: TRBV6-1
D: -
J: TRBJ2-3
DNA: TGTGCCACCAAGGGGGCTAGCGGGCCTGGTACGCAGTATTTT
CDR3: CATKGASGPGTQYF

size: few
V: TRBV7-2
D: TRBD2
J: TRBJ2-1
DNA: TGTGCCAGCAGCCGAACTAGGGGCGGGGGGTTCAAAAATGAGCAGTTCTTC
CDR3: CASSRTRGGGFKNEQFF

size: few
V: TRBV2
D: TRBD1
J: TRBJ1-2
DNA: TGTGCCAGCAGTTTCGAAGGCGGGACAGCAATCTATGGCTACACCTTC
CDR3: CASSFEGGTAIYGYTF

size: few
V: TRBV29-1
D: -
J: TRBJ1-5
DNA: TGCAGCGTTGAGGTAGGGGGTAGCAATCAGCCCCAGCATTTT
CDR3: CSVEVGGSNQPQHF

size: -
V: TRBV7-9
D: -
J: TRBJ2-3
DNA: TGTGCCAGCAGCCACCGGCGTCAATCGAGCACAGATACGCAGTATTTT
CDR3: CASSHRRQSSTDTQYF

size: few
V: TRBV11-2
D: TRBD2
J: TRBJ2-1
DNA: TGTGCCAGCAGCTTAGGACGCGGGGGGATTTACAATGAGCAGTTCTTC
CDR3: CASSLGRGGIYNEQFF

size: -
V: TRBV5-5
D: TRBD1
J: TRBJ1-4
DNA: TGTGCCAGCAGCTTCATGGACAGGAGGACCCAAAAACTGTTTTTT
CDR3: CASSFMDRRTQKLFF

size: -
V: TRBV7-9
D: -
J: TRBJ2-1
DNA: TGTGCCAGCACGTATGATGGACTTGCCTACAATGAGCAGTTCTTC
CDR3: CASTYDGLAYNEQFF

size: many
V: TRBV5-5
D: TRBD2
J: TRBJ2-5
DNA: TGTGCCAGCAGCTTACCCCAGGGACTAGCGGAAGAGACCCAGTACTTC
CDR3: CASSLPQGLAEETQYF

size: -
V: TRBV6-2/TRBV6-3
D: -
J: TRBJ1-2
DNA: TGTGCCAGCAGTTACTTTACAGCTAACTATGGCTACACCTTC
CDR3: CASSYFTANYGYTF

size: -
V: TRBV7-2
D: -
J: TRBJ2-5
DNA: TGTGCCAGCAGCTTACGGTTTACTCAAGAGACCCAGTACTTC
CDR3: CASSLRFTQETQYF

size: -
V: TRBV7-2
D: TRBD2
J: TRBJ2-3
DNA: TGTGCCAGCAGCCCGGAACGAGGCGGGGGGCCAGATACGCAGTATTTT
CDR3: CASSPERGGGPDTQYF

size: few
V: TRBV20-1
D: -
J: TRBJ1-1
DNA: TGCAGTGCTACCTACCAGGGGAAGGACACTGAAGCTTTCTTT
CDR3: CSATYQGKDTEAFF

size: -
V: TRBV20-1
D: TRBD2
J: TRBJ2-5
DNA: TGCAGTGCGTTTGGACTAGAAAGCTATGAGACCCAGTACTTC
CDR3: CSAFGLESYETQYF

size: few
V: TRBV7-9
D: -
J: TRBJ2-7
DNA: TGTGCCAGCAGCTACCTAGGGGGACAGTACTTC
CDR3: CASSYLGGQYF

size: -
V: TRBV24-1
D: -
J: TRBJ1-2
DNA: TGTGCCACCATCAATTTTGGACAGCCCAGACCCGGGGGCTACACCTTC
CDR3: CATINFGQPRPGGYTF

size: many
V: TRBV29-1
D: TRBD2
J: TRBJ2-3
DNA: TGCAGCGTCAATAGCGGGAGTGTCACAGATACGCAGTATTTT
CDR3: CSVNSGSVTDTQYF

size: -
V: TRBV10-2
D: TRBD2
J: TRBJ2-1
DNA: TGCGCCACCCAAGCTAGCGGGGGGGCAGGTGAGCAGTTCTTC
CDR3: CATQASGGAGEQFF

size: -
V: TRBV6-1
D: TRBD1
J: TRBJ2-6
DNA: TGTGCCAGCAGTCGGGCGACAGGGGCGAACTCTGGGGCCAACGTCCTGACTTTC
CDR3: CASSRATGANSGANVLTF

size: -
V: TRBV7-3
D: -
J: TRBJ2-3
DNA: TGTGCCAGCAGCAATACGAGGGATACGCAGTATTTT
CDR3: CASSNTRDTQYF

size: few
V: TRBV15
D: -
J: TRBJ2-7
DNA: TGTGCCACCAGCAGAGTTTGGGGCGAGCAGTACTTC
CDR3: CATSRVWGEQYF